The clone carrying this T cell receptor (beta chain) has just a few counts. What it recognizes is unknown. Profiling relied on immunoSEQ multiplex PCR, and the TCRdb table lists in-frame clones only, not all of them. The sample shows approximately 77,000 clones, approximately 80% of them seen only once. The study treated chemo-refractory metastatic non-small-cell lung cancer patients with focal radiation plus ipilimumab CTLA-4 blockade. The data are from a study of radiotherapy plus CTLA-4 blockade in lung cancer. Background on the study: Disease control reached approximately 31%, with objective responses in 15% to 20%.

Study findings and constraints: Clones of tumor-derived TCRs expanded in blood after radiotherapy plus ipilimumab. Response was reportedly best predicted by early blood T cell clone dynamics, with interferon-beta.

Deletions cut 2 bases from V and 8 bases from J, with 15 bases between. Per the germline V gene, CDR1 is WSHSY and CDR2 is SAAADI. This CDR3 has 14 amino acids. Source: peripheral blood, taken from a patient treated with radiotherapy plus ipilimumab. This clonotype was sampled from a human donor with non-small cell lung cancer who had stable disease on radiotherapy plus ipilimumab. The rearrangement joins TRBV10-2 to TRBJ1-2; D unresolved. The CDR3 sequence: CASSEVVASTGYTF. CDR3 DNA sequence: TGCGCCAGCAGTGAGGTCGTGGCCTCAACCGGCTACACCTTC.